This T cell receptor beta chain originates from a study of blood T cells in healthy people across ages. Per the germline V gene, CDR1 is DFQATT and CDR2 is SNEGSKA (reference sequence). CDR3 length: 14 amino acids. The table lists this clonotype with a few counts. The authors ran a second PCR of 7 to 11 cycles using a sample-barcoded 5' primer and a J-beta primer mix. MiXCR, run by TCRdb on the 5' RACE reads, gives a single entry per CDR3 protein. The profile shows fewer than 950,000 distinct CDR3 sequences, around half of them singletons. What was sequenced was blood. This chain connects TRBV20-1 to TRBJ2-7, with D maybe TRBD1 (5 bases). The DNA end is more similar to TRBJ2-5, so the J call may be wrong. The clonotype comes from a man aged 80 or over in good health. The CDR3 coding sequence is TGCAGTGCTCCGAGCAGCCCAGGGCAGGAGACCCAGTACTTC. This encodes CSAPSSPGQETQYF.